Detailed here is one T cell receptor beta chain. Its cognate antigen is unknown. From the 5' RACE reads, TCRdb called clonotypes with MiXCR, one entry per CDR3 protein. The sample shows hundreds of thousands of distinct CDR3 sequences, 7.5% to 9.5% of them seen only once. The data were obtained in a study of T-cell memory formation after mild COVID-19. Study-wide context: TCR clusters were mostly donor specific. Study results and limitations: Memory sampled before infection contained some responding clones, suggesting cross-reactive memory joined.

Germline V gene sequence: CDR1 LGHDT, CDR2 YNNKEL (reference sequence). Deletions cut 7 bases from V and 3 bases from J, with 11 bases between. The CDR3 totals 13 residues. The sequenced material came from PBMCs or a T cell subset sorted from them (not recorded which). This clonotype was obtained from a man aged 18 to 30 who had mild COVID-19 (a few samples of this study predate the infection). Cell type and time point are not known. V and J are TRBV3-1 and TRBJ2-3; D might be TRBD1 (6 bases). CDR3 sequence reads: CASNLRGTDTQYF. The CDR3 bases are TGTGCCAGCAATTTGAGGGGGACAGATACGCAGTATTTT.